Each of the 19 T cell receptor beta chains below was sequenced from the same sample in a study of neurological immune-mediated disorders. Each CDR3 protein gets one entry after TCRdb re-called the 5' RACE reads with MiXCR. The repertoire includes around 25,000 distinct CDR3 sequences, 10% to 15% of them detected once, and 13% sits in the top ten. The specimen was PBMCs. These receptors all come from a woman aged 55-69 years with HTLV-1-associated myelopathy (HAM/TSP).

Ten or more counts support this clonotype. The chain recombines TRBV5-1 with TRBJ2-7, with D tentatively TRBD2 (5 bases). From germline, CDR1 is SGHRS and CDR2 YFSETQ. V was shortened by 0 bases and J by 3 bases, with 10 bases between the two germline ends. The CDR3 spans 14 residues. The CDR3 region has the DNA TGCGCCAGCAGCTTGGGAGGGAGCGGCTACGAGCAGTACTTC. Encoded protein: CASSLGGSGYEQYF.

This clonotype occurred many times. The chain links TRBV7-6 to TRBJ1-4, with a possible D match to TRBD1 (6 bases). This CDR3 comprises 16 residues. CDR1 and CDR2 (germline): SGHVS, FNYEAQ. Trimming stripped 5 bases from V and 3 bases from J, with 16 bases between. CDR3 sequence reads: CASSPQGGFANEKLFF. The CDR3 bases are TGTGCCAGCAGCCCTCAAGGGGGGTTCGCTAATGAAAAACTGTTTTTT.

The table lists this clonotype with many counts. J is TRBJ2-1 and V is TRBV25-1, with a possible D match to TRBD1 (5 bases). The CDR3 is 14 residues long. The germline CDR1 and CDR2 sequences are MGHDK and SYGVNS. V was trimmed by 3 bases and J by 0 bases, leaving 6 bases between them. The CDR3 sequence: CASSEQGSYNEQFF. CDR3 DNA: TGTGCCAGCAGTGAGCAGGGCTCCTACAATGAGCAGTTCTTC.

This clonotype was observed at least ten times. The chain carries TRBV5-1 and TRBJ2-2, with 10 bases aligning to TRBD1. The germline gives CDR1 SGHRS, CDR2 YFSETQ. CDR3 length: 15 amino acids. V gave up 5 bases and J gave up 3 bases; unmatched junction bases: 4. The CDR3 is CASSGQGDYTGELFF. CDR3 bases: TGCGCCAGCAGTGGACAGGGGGACTACACCGGGGAGCTGTTTTTT.

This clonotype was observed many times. The CDR3 protein is CASSQRTSGGRDTQYF. The CDR3 DNA follows: TGTGCCAGCAGCCAACGGACTAGCGGGGGCAGAGATACGCAGTATTTT. The rearrangement joins TRBV3-1 to TRBJ2-3; 13 nucleotides align to TRBD2. The CDR3 length is 16 residues. Germline V gene data show CDR1 as LGHDT and CDR2 as YNNKEL (reference sequence). With 2 bases clipped from V and 5 bases from J, the junction kept 4 bases outside the gene matches.

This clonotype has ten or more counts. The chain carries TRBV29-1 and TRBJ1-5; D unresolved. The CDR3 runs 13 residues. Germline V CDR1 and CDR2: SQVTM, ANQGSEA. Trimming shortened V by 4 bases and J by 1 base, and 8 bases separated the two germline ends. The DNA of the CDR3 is TGCAGCGTTGGTGGCCAGAGCAATCAGCCCCAGCATTTT. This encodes CSVGGQSNQPQHF.

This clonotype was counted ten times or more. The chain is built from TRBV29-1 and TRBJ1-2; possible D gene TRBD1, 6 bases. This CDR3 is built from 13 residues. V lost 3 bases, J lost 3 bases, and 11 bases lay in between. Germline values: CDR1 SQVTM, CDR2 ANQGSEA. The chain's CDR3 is CSVDEGGDYGYTF. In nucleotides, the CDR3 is TGCAGCGTTGATGAGGGGGGGGACTATGGCTACACCTTC. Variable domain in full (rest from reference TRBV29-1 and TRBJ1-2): SAVISQKPSRDICQRGTSLTIQCQVDSQVTMMFWYRQQPGQSLTLIATANQGSEATYESGFVIDKFPISRPNLTFSTLTVSNMSPEDSSIYLCSVDEGGDYGYTFGSGTRLTVV.

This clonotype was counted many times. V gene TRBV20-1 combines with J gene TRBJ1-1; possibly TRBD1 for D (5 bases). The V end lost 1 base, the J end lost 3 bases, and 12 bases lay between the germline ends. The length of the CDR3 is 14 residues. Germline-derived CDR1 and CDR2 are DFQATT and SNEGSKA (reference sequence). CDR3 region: CSARVARADTEAFF. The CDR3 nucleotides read TGCAGTGCTAGAGTAGCCAGGGCGGACACTGAAGCTTTCTTT.

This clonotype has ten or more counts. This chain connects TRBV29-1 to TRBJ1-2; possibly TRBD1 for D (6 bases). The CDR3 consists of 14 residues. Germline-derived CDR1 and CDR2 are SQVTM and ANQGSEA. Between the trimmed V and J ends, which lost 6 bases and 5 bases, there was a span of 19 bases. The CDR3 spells CSVALGQLLYGYTF. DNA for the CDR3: TGCAGCGTCGCCTTAGGACAGCTTCTGTATGGCTACACCTTC.

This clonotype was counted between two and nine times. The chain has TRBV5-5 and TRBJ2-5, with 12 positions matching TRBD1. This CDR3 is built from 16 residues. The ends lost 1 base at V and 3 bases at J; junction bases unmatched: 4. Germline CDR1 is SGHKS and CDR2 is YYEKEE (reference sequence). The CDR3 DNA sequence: TGTGCCAGCAGCTTGACCGGGACAGGGGGCGAAGAGACCCAGTACTTC. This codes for CASSLTGTGGEETQYF.

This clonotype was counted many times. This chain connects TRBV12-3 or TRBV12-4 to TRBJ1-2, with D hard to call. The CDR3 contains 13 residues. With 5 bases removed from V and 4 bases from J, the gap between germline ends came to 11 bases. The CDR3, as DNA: TGTGCCAGCAGTCCCCACCTTGTCTATGGCTACACCTTC. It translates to CASSPHLVYGYTF.

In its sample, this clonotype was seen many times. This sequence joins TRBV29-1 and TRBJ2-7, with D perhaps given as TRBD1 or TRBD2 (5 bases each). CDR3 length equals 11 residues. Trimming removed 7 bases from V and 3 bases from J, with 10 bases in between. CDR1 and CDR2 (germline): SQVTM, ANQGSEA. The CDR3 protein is CSAIGGYEQYF. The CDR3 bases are TGCAGCGCGATTGGGGGCTACGAGCAGTACTTC.

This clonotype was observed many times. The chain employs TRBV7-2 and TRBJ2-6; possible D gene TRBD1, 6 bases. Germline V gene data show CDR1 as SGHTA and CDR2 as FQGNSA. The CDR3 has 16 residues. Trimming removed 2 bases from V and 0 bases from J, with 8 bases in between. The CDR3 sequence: CASSLSGVSGANVLTF. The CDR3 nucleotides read TGTGCCAGCAGCTTATCAGGGGTCTCTGGGGCCAACGTCCTGACTTTC.

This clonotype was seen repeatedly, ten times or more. CDR3 DNA: TGTGCCAGCAGTTTCGGACTAGCGGGATTCCGGCGGGGCAATGAGCAGTTCTTC. It yields the protein CASSFGLAGFRRGNEQFF. The gene calls are TRBV27 and TRBJ2-1; 12 bases map to TRBD2. Germline V gene sequence: CDR1 MNHEY, CDR2 SMNVEV (reference sequence). Unmatched junction bases numbered 12, after V lost 3 bases and J lost 6 bases. The CDR3 spans 18 residues.

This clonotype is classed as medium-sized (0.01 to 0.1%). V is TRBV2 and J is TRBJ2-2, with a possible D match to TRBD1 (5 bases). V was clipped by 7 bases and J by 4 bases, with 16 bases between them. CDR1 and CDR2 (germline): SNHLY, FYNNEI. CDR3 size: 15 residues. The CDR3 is CASNVGRASTGELFF. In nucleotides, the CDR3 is TGTGCCAGCAATGTAGGCAGGGCGAGCACCGGGGAGCTGTTTTTT.

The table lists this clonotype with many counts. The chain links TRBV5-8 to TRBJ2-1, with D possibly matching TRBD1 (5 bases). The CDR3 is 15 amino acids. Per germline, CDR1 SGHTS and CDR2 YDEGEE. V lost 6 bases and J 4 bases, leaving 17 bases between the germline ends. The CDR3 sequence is CASTLTGSDYNEQFF. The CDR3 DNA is TGTGCCAGCACCCTTACAGGTTCTGATTACAATGAGCAGTTCTTC.

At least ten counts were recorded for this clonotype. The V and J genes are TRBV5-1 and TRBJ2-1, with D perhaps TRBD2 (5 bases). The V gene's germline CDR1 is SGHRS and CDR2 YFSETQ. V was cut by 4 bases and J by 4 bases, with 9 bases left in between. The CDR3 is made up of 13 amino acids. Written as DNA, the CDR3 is TGCGCCAGCAGCCCGGACTCATACAATGAGCAGTTCTTC. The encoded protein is CASSPDSYNEQFF.

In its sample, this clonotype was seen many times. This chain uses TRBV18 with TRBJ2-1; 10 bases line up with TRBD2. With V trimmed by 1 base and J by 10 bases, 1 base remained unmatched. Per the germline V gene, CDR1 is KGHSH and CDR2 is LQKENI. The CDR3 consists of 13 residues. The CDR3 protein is CASSPLSGGEQFF. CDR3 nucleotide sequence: TGTGCCAGCTCACCACTTAGCGGGGGGGAGCAGTTCTTC.

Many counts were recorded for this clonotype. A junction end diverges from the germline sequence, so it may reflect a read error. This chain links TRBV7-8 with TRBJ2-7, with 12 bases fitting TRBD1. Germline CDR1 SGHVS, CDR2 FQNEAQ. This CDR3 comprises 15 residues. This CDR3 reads CASSLGGGQGAGQYF. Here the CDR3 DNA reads TGTGCCAGCAGCTTAGGAGGGGGACAGGGGGCAGGGCAATATTTC.